This entry is about one TCR beta chain. Assay used: immunoSEQ multiplex PCR; TCRdb lists only in-frame clones, some missing. The profile covers nearly 2 million clones, with 85% to 95% appearing a single time and roughly 1% taken by the ten largest. This record belongs to a study of shared clonotypes between healthy human individuals. Study-wide context: Three CD4 naive, three CD4 memory, two CD8 naive and one CD8 memory plate were used per donor.

Positive CCR7 selection of CD45RO-negative cells yielded the naive CD8 cells, and terminally differentiated effector memory CD45RA+ cells were excluded. Germline CDR1 SQVTM, CDR2 ANQGSEA. With V trimmed by 6 bases and J by 7 bases, 15 bases remained unmatched. The CDR3 is 17 residues long. The clonotype was recovered from a man younger than 30 in good health. The genes are TRBV29-1 and TRBJ2-1, with 13 bases lining up with TRBD2. The sequenced sample consisted of naive CD8+ T cells sorted from blood. This CDR3 is CSVTGTSGKGAKNEQFF. The CDR3 DNA follows: TGCAGCGTAACCGGGACTAGCGGGAAAGGGGCGAAAAATGAGCAGTTCTTC.